The 15 T cell receptor beta chains below were found in one sample sequenced in a study of blood T cell repertoires in COVID-19. Repertoires were generated with immunoSEQ multiplex PCR, while TCRdb's copy carries only in-frame clones and drops some. The sample consists of about 200,000 clones, 85% of them appearing once. Specimen: peripheral blood. The receptor source for this set is an elderly woman with acute or convalescent COVID-19.

The chain joins TRBV6-4 to TRBJ1-1; D not resolved. Germline loops: CDR1 MRHNA, CDR2 SNTAGT. Trimming took off 11 bases at V and 5 bases at J, with 6 bases between the two ends. The CDR3 length is 9 residues. The CDR3 is CAEGTEAFF. CDR3 nucleotides: TGTGCCGAGGGAACTGAAGCTTTCTTT.

The genes are TRBV12-3 or TRBV12-4 and TRBJ1-5, with D tentatively TRBD1 (5 bases). CDR3 length: 13 amino acids. Trimming took 3 bases from V and 4 from J, leaving 7 bases between them. Written as DNA, the CDR3 is TGTGCCAGCAGTTTGACAGCAAATCAGCCCCAGCATTTT. The encoded protein is CASSLTANQPQHF.

The chain has TRBV30 and TRBJ1-2, with D hard to call. The V and J ends lost 0 bases and 4 bases respectively, with 3 bases between them. Germline values: CDR1 GTSNPN, CDR2 SVGIG (reference sequence). The CDR3 consists of 11 residues. CDR3 sequence reads: CAWSVLYGYTF. The CDR3 DNA sequence: TGTGCCTGGAGTGTTCTCTATGGCTACACCTTC.

This clone was found a few times. The rearrangement joins TRBV2 to TRBJ2-5; 7 bases align to TRBD2. V dropped 9 bases and J dropped 2; count of bases not matched to a gene: 9. Germline CDR1 SNHLY, CDR2 FYNNEI. The CDR3 is 14 residues long. The CDR3 reads CASLAELLQETQYF. The CDR3 region has the DNA TGTGCCAGTCTAGCGGAGCTACTACAAGAGACCCAGTACTTC.

The genes are TRBV6-5 and TRBJ2-7; 11 bases fit TRBD2. The V segment lost 5 bases and the J segment 2 bases; nucleotides outside the gene matches: 5. CDR1 MNHEY and CDR2 SVGAGI come from the germline V gene. This CDR3 region has 15 residues. For the CDR3, the DNA is TGTGCCAGCAGTAGCCCGGGACTAGCGGCCTACGAGCAGTACTTC. Translating gives CASSSPGLAAYEQYF.

This clone has more than one count but fewer than ten. The chain recombines TRBV7-8 with TRBJ2-7; perhaps TRBD1 as D (6 bases). Deletions cut 0 bases from V and 5 bases from J, with 17 bases between. Germline V gene lookup returns CDR1 SGHVS and CDR2 FQNEAQ. CDR3 length equals 16 residues. The CDR3 nucleotides read TGTGCCAGCAGCTTAGCATATACAGGGAGATTTAACGAGCAGTACTTC. It codes for CASSLAYTGRFNEQYF.

This clone was recorded once. The rearrangement links TRBV7-9 to TRBJ2-1; D possibly corresponds to TRBD1 (5 bases). V was shortened by 5 bases and J by 8 bases, with 19 bases between the two germline ends. Germline loops: CDR1 SEHNR, CDR2 FQNEAQ (reference sequence). The CDR3 spans 15 residues. The chain's CDR3 is CASSLGDSLQDEQFF. Written as DNA, the CDR3 is TGTGCCAGCAGCCTAGGAGACAGTCTCCAAGATGAGCAGTTCTTC.

The chain carries TRBV2 and TRBJ2-5; D gene uncertain. Germline V gene lookup returns CDR1 SNHLY and CDR2 FYNNEI. Trimming cost V 6 bases and J 2 bases, with 10 bases left between them. This CDR3 has 13 residues. CDR3 protein: CASRTHQQETQYF. For the CDR3, the DNA is TGTGCCAGCAGGACACATCAACAAGAGACCCAGTACTTC.

This clone was detected only a few times. The chain couples TRBV7-2 to TRBJ1-5; D is perhaps TRBD1 (6 bases). The germline V gene has CDR1 SGHTA and CDR2 FQGNSA. Deletions cut 0 bases from V and 7 bases from J, with 10 bases between. The CDR3 covers 14 residues. Here the CDR3 DNA reads TGTGCCAGCAGCTTAGCGTATGGGGGCCAGCCCCAGCATTTT. This gives the protein CASSLAYGGQPQHF.

The rearrangement links TRBV6-5 to TRBJ1-6; D gene uncertain. V gave up 6 bases and J gave up 8 bases, with 11 bases separating them. Germline loops: CDR1 MNHEY, CDR2 SVGAGI. The CDR3 extends over 13 amino acids. CDR3 protein: CASRLKLDSPLHF. In DNA, the CDR3 is TGTGCCAGCAGACTTAAACTCGATTCACCCCTCCACTTT.

Notes on this clone: Mismatch with germline at one junction end may stem from a read error. CDR3 in DNA: TGTGCCAGCAGCCTAGACCCAACTAACTATGGCTACACCTTC. It yields the protein CASSLDPTNYGYTF. The rearrangement joins TRBV11-2 to TRBJ1-2; D not certain. Germline V gene sequence: CDR1 SGHAT, CDR2 FQNNGV. This CDR3 is 14 amino acids long.

The CDR3 sequence is CASSLAGGQGNSPLHF. The CDR3, as DNA: TGTGCCAGCAGCTTAGCTGGCGGACAGGGAAATTCACCCCTCCACTTT. This chain joins TRBV7-9 and TRBJ1-6; 8 positions agree with TRBD1. Losses at the gene ends were 0 bases for V and 7 bases for J; bases not matched to a gene: 5. CDR1 and CDR2 from the germline V gene are SEHNR and FQNEAQ (reference sequence). The CDR3 length is 16 residues.

The gene calls are TRBV4-2 and TRBJ1-5, with TRBD1 as a possible D gene (5 bases). The CDR3 loop spans 15 amino acids. Germline CDR1 reads LGHNA; CDR2 reads YNFKEQ. Trimming stripped 0 bases from V and 4 bases from J, with 10 bases between. CDR3 in amino acids: CASSQDQAGNQPQHF. As DNA, the CDR3 is TGTGCCAGCAGCCAAGATCAGGCAGGGAATCAGCCCCAGCATTTT.

The chain couples TRBV4-3 to TRBJ2-3, with D tentatively TRBD1 (6 bases). Germline CDR1 LGHNA, CDR2 YSLEER. V was trimmed by 2 bases and J by 1 base, leaving 16 bases between them. The CDR3 covers 17 residues. CDR3 region: CASSQRISTGRTDTQYF. The CDR3 DNA follows: TGCGCCAGCAGCCAACGGATCTCGACAGGTCGCACAGATACGCAGTATTTT.

CDR3 nucleotides: TGTGCCAGCAGCTGGCCGGGACTAGCGAACATTCAGTACTTC. This encodes CASSWPGLANIQYF. The rearrangement uses TRBV7-9 and TRBJ2-4; 10 positions match TRBD2. CDR1 is SEHNR and CDR2 is FQNEAQ in the germline V gene (reference sequence). This CDR3 region has 14 residues. V dropped 4 bases and J dropped 7; count of bases not matched to a gene: 4.